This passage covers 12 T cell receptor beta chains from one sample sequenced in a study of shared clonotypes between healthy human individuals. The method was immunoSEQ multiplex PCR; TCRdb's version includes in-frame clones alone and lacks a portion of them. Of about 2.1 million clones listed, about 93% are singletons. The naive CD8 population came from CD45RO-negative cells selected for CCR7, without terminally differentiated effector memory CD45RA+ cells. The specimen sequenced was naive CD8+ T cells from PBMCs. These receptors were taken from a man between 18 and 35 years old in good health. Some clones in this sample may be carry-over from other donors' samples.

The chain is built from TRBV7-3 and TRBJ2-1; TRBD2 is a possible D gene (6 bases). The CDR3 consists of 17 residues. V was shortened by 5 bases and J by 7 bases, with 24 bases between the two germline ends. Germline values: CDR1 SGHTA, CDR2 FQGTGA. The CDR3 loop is CASSGGSLWGLNNEQFF. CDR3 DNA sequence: TGTGCCAGCAGCGGGGGATCGTTGTGGGGACTGAATAATGAGCAGTTCTTC.

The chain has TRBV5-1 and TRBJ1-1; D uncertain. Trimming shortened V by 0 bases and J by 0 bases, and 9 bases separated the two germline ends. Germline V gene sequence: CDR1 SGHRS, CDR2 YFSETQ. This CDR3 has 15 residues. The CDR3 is CASSLVSTVNTEAFF. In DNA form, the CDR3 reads TGCGCCAGCAGCTTGGTATCCACGGTGAACACTGAAGCTTTCTTT. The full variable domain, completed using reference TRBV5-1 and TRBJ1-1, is KAGVTQTPRYLIKTRGQQVTLSCSPISGHRSVSWYQQTPGQGLQFLFEYFSETQRNKGNFPGRFSGRQFSNSRSEMNVSTLELGDSALYLCASSLVSTVNTEAFFGQGTRLTVV.

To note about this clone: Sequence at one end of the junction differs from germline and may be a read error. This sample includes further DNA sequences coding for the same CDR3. The CDR3 is CASSLSRLPYNEQFF. In DNA form, the CDR3 reads TGCGCCAGCAGCCTCTCCCGCCTACCCTACAATGAGCAGTTCTTC. The chain carries TRBV6-5 and TRBJ2-1; unclear D gene. Germline CDR1 MNHEY, CDR2 SVGAGI. CDR3 length: 15 amino acids.

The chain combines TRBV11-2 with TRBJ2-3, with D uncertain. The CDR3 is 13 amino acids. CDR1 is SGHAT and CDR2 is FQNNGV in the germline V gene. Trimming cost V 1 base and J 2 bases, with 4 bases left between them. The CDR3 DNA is TGTGCCAGCAGCTTAGCCCCCACAGATACGCAGTATTTT. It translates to CASSLAPTDTQYF.

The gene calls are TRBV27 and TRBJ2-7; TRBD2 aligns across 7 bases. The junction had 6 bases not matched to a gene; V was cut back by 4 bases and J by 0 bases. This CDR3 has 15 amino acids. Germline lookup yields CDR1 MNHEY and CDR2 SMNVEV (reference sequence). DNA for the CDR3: TGTGCCAGCAGTTCACACAGCGGGACCTCCTACGAGCAGTACTTC. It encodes CASSSHSGTSYEQYF.

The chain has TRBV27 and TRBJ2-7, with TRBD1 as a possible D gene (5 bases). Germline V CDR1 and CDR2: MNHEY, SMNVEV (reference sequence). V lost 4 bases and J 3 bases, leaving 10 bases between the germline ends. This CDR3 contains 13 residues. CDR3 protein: CASSWGPNYEQYF. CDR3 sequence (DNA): TGTGCCAGCAGTTGGGGCCCAAACTACGAGCAGTACTTC.

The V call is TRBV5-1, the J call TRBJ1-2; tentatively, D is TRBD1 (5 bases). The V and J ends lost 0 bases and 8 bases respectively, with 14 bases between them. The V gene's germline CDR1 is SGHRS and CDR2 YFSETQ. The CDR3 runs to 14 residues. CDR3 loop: CASSLEEQGVGYTF. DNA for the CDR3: TGCGCCAGCAGCTTGGAAGAGCAGGGCGTCGGCTACACCTTC.

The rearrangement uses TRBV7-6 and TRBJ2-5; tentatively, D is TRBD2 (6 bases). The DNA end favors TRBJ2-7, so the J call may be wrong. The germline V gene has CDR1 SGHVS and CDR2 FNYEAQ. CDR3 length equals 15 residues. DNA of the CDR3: TGTGCCAGCAGCTTAAATCGGGACTCCTCCTACGAGCAGTACTTC. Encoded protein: CASSLNRDSSYEQYF.

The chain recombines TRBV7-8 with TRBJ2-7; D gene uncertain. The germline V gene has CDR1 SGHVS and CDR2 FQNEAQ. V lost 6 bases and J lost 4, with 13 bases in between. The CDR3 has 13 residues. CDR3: CASRSNIRYEQYF. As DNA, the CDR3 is TGTGCCAGCAGATCGAATATACGTTACGAGCAGTACTTC. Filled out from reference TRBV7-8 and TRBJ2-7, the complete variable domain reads GAGVSQSPRYKVAKRGQDVALRCDPISGHVSLFWYQQALGQGPEFLTYFQNEAQLDKSGLPSDRFFAERPEGSVSTLKIQRTQQEDSAVYLCASRSNIRYEQYFGPGTRLTVT.

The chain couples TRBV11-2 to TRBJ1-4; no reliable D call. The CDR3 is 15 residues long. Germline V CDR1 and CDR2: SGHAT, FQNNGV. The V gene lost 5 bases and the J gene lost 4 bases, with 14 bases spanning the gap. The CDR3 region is CASSKTYGINEKLFF. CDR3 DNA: TGTGCCAGCAGCAAAACGTATGGGATTAATGAAAAACTGTTTTTT.

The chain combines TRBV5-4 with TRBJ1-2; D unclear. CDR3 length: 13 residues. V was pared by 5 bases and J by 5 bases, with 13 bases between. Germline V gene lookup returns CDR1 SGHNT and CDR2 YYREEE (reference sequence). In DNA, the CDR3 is TGTGCCAGCAGACATGACACGGAGTATGGCTACACCTTC. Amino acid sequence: CASRHDTEYGYTF.

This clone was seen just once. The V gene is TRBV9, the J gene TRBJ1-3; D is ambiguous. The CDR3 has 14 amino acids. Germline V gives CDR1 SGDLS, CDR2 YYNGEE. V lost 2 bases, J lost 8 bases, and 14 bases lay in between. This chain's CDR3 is CASSVEGSGDTIYF. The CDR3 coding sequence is TGTGCCAGCAGCGTGGAGGGTTCCGGGGACACCATATATTTT.